Each of the 14 T cell receptor beta chains below was sequenced from the same sample in a study of radiation and T cells in renal cell carcinoma. Only in-frame clones appear in the TCRdb table, and some are missing; sequencing was by immunoSEQ multiplex PCR. The data hold roughly 120,000 clones, with roughly 80% observed a single time. Documented time point: baseline pretreatment blood. As for treatment: 15 Gy SBRT to primary tumor, nephrectomy 4 weeks later. The material sequenced was blood, taken from a patient whose treatment included radiotherapy and nephrectomy. The receptors originated from an older woman with renal cell carcinoma.

V and J are TRBV5-1 and TRBJ2-5; the D is unclear. This CDR3 is built from 14 residues. Germline values: CDR1 SGHRS, CDR2 YFSETQ. The V gene lost 4 bases and the J gene lost 1 base, with 11 bases spanning the gap. The CDR3 protein is CASSLDMSQETQYF. DNA for the CDR3: TGCGCCAGCAGCCTTGACATGTCCCAAGAGACCCAGTACTTC.

The V gene is TRBV6-5, the J gene TRBJ1-5; no definite D call. The CDR3 is 13 residues long. The V and J ends lost 5 bases and 1 base respectively, with 6 bases between them. Per the germline V gene, CDR1 is MNHEY and CDR2 is SVGAGI. CDR3 protein: CASSHGSNQPQHF. CDR3 nucleotides: TGTGCCAGCAGTCACGGAAGCAATCAGCCCCAGCATTTT.

The chain recombines TRBV16 with TRBJ1-1; no firm D call. The CDR3 loop spans 15 amino acids. Germline assignment: CDR1 KGHSY and CDR2 FQNENV. The germline V and J ends were trimmed by 0 bases and 4 bases, with 12 bases remaining between them. CDR3 DNA: TGTGCCAGCAGCCAATCCACAGTGCGCGCCACTGAAGCTTTCTTT. It encodes CASSQSTVRATEAFF. Filled out from reference TRBV16 and TRBJ1-1, the complete variable domain reads GEEVAQTPKHLVRGEGQKAKLYCAPIKGHSYVFWYQQVLKNEFKFLISFQNENVFDETGMPKERFSAKCLPNSPCSLEIQATKLEDSAVYFCASSQSTVRATEAFFGQGTRLTVV.

This clone was picked up one time. The J gene is TRBJ2-5, the V gene TRBV19; weak D call: TRBD1 (6 bases). In germline, CDR1 is LNHDA, CDR2 SQIVND (reference sequence). Trimming took off 3 bases at V and 3 bases at J, with 8 bases between the two ends. The CDR3 sequence is 13 residues long. The CDR3 nucleotides are TGTGCCAGTAGTATGAACAGGGAAGAGACCCAGTACTTC. This gives the protein CASSMNREETQYF.

V is TRBV11-3 and J is TRBJ2-2; D remains ambiguous. The CDR3 runs 13 residues. Germline CDR1 reads SGHNT; CDR2 reads YENEEA. V lost 3 bases to trimming and J lost 3 bases, with 5 bases between them. CDR3 DNA sequence: TGTGCCAGCAGCTTTGGGGACACCGGGGAGCTGTTTTTT. This encodes CASSFGDTGELFF.

The chain uses TRBV14 and TRBJ1-2; D not certain. Germline CDR1 SGHDN, CDR2 FVKESK. Between the trimmed V and J ends, which lost 6 bases and 0 bases, there was a span of 8 bases. This CDR3 region has 13 residues. CDR3 in amino acids: CASSSGANYGYTF. The DNA for the CDR3 is TGTGCCAGCAGTTCGGGAGCTAACTATGGCTACACCTTC. Supplemented by reference TRBV14 and TRBJ1-2, the full variable domain reads EAGVTQFPSHSVIEKGQTVTLRCDPISGHDNLYWYRRVMGKEIKFLLHFVKESKQDESGMPNNRFLAERTGGTYSTLKVQPAELEDSGVYFCASSSGANYGYTFGSGTRLTVV.

The rearrangement joins TRBV27 to TRBJ2-1, with 8 bases identical to TRBD2. Trimming cost V 1 base and J 6 bases; bases outside gene matches: 8. Germline CDR1 MNHEY, CDR2 SMNVEV (reference sequence). The CDR3 sequence is 16 residues long. The DNA for the CDR3 is TGTGCCAGCAGTTTATTGAAGGTAGCGGGGTTCAATGAGCAGTTCTTC. Residues: CASSLLKVAGFNEQFF.

This sequence joins TRBV5-6 and TRBJ2-5; D is undetermined. Germline V gene lookup returns CDR1 SGHDT and CDR2 YYEEEE. V lost 0 bases and J lost 6, with 18 bases in between. This CDR3 is 16 amino acids long. CDR3 in amino acids: CASSLEARPSSQTQYF. The CDR3 coding sequence is TGTGCCAGCAGCTTGGAGGCCAGGCCCTCGTCCCAGACCCAGTACTTC.

The CDR3 DNA follows: TGCGCCAGCAGCCAAGAACCCACAGGGTGGGGATTCGGCTACACCTTC. This encodes CASSQEPTGWGFGYTF. V is TRBV4-3 and J is TRBJ1-2; D is possibly TRBD1 (6 bases). Germline assignment: CDR1 LGHNA and CDR2 YSLEER. V gave up 0 bases and J gave up 8 bases, with 19 bases separating them. The CDR3 consists of 16 residues.

The V and J genes are TRBV2 and TRBJ2-1; no clear D. The germline V gene has CDR1 SNHLY and CDR2 FYNNEI. Trimming left V 7 bases short and J 1 base short, with 17 bases between. This CDR3 is built from 16 residues. The CDR3 DNA follows: TGTGCCAGCACCCCCTTATGGTACGGTTCCTACAATGAGCAGTTCTTC. Its translation is CASTPLWYGSYNEQFF. Filled out from reference TRBV2 and TRBJ2-1, the complete variable domain reads EPEVTQTPSHQVTQMGQEVILRCVPISNHLYFYWYRQILGQKVEFLVSFYNNEISEKSEIFDDQFSVERPDGSNFTLKIRSTKLEDSAMYFCASTPLWYGSYNEQFFGPGTRLTVL.

The gene calls are TRBV6-5 and TRBJ1-6; unclear D gene. V lost 6 bases to trimming and J lost 0 bases, with 6 bases between them. Per germline, CDR1 MNHEY and CDR2 SVGAGI. The CDR3 runs to 14 residues. Here the CDR3 DNA reads TGTGCCAGCAGCTCCTACTCCTATAATTCACCCCTCCACTTT. Residues: CASSSYSYNSPLHF.

The chain links TRBV29-1 to TRBJ1-2; D gene ambiguous. The CDR3 is 12 amino acids. Looked up from germline, CDR1 is SQVTM and CDR2 is ANQGSEA. V shed 4 bases and J shed 0 bases, with 6 bases lying between them. CDR3: CSVAGANYGYTF. The DNA for the CDR3 is TGCAGCGTTGCGGGAGCTAACTATGGCTACACCTTC.

V usage is TRBV28 and J usage is TRBJ2-5; D is ambiguous. Germline lookup yields CDR1 MDHEN and CDR2 SYDVKM. V was cut by 6 bases and J by 5 bases, with 7 bases left in between. This CDR3 comprises 11 residues. The chain's CDR3 is CASRAQETQYF. The CDR3 coding sequence is TGTGCCAGCAGGGCACAGGAGACCCAGTACTTC.

V usage is TRBV25-1 and J usage is TRBJ2-7, with D uncertain. This CDR3 contains 12 residues. V was shortened by 3 bases and J by 5 bases, with 8 bases between the two germline ends. Germline-derived CDR1 and CDR2 are MGHDK and SYGVNS. The CDR3 DNA reads as TGTGCCAGCAGTGAGAGCCTCGACGAGCAGTACTTC. Translating it yields CASSESLDEQYF.